The sequence of this T cell receptor (beta chain) was determined in a study of human T cells and chemical hapten exposure. About the study: An approximately 2 cm by approximately 2 cm inner upper arm patch received 2% DPC for sensitization.

Whole-study results and caveats: Significantly greater numbers of large CDR3 similarity clusters came from expanded TCRs than from controls.

The sample's time point: patch test 2, 6 weeks after DPC sensitization. As for treatment: therapeutic diphenylcyclopropenone sensitization with weekly scalp DPC. Non-pregnant alopecia patients aged 18 to 70, suitable for DPC therapy. Using its own MiXCR run on the RACE reads, TCRdb lists one record per CDR3 protein. This table has 330,000 or so distinct CDR3 sequences, more than 5% appearing once. J was trimmed by 9 bases and V by 5 bases; bases with no gene match: 15. Germline values: CDR1 SGHAT, CDR2 FQNNGV. The CDR3 loop spans 15 amino acids. This clonotype was seen a few times. What it recognizes is unknown.

The sequence was collected from a woman under 30 with alopecia areata. Some clones in this sample may be carry-over from other donors' samples. Sequenced material: whole blood, taken in connection with sensitization to the hapten diphenylcyclopropenone (DPC). The chain couples TRBV11-2 to TRBJ1-2, with 7 bases aligning to TRBD1. CDR3 region: CASSPDRATVVRYTF. For the CDR3, the DNA is TGTGCCAGCAGCCCCGACAGGGCGACGGTTGTGCGCTACACCTTC. Using reference TRBV11-2 and TRBJ1-2 for the parts outside the CDR3, the full variable domain is EAGVAQSPRYKIIEKRQSVAFWCNPISGHATLYWYQQILGQGPKLLIQFQNNGVVDDSQLPKDRFSAERLKGVDSTLKIQPAKLEDSAVYLCASSPDRATVVRYTFGSGTRLTVV.